This is a list of T cell receptor beta chains from one sample in a study of CD8+ T cells in alopecia areata. Clones were read by immunoSEQ multiplex PCR, and TCRdb kept only the in-frame ones, dropping some. The repertoire consists of about 120,000 clones, with about half occurring once and the leading ten covering 0.46%. The sequencing used CD4+ T cells sorted from blood, collected at week 4, from a patient treated with tofacitinib. The receptors come from a human donor with alopecia areata. Each CDR3 is given with its conserved first and last residue. The order of the fields is clone size, V gene, J gene, CDR3 protein. Only some rows state a clone size, as once, few, many or a class for expanded clones.

clone_size: few
v_call: TRBV28
j_call: TRBJ1-2
cdr3_aa: CASSLTAYGYTF

clone_size: many
v_call: TRBV6-5
j_call: TRBJ1-4
cdr3_aa: CASSYKPQGGREKLFF

clone_size: .
v_call: TRBV29-1
j_call: TRBJ1-2
cdr3_aa: CSVSGQNYGYTF

clone_size: .
v_call: TRBV6-1
j_call: TRBJ2-1
cdr3_aa: CASSERLAGTYNEQFF

clone_size: .
v_call: TRBV2
j_call: TRBJ1-6
cdr3_aa: CASQGYNSPLHF

clone_size: few
v_call: TRBV5-1
j_call: TRBJ2-4
cdr3_aa: CASSLAGDSLAKNIQYF

clone_size: .
v_call: TRBV30
j_call: TRBJ1-1
cdr3_aa: CAWKRMNTEAFF

clone_size: few
v_call: TRBV5-4
j_call: TRBJ2-1
cdr3_aa: CASSLVYGNNEQFF

clone_size: .
v_call: TRBV5-1
j_call: TRBJ2-3
cdr3_aa: CASRAREADTQYF

clone_size: .
v_call: TRBV29-1
j_call: TRBJ2-5
cdr3_aa: CSVEGETQYF

clone_size: few
v_call: TRBV4-1
j_call: TRBJ2-5
cdr3_aa: CASSQEDRGRETQYF

clone_size: .
v_call: TRBV27
j_call: TRBJ1-6
cdr3_aa: CASSPGQGPLHF

clone_size: few
v_call: TRBV28
j_call: TRBJ1-2
cdr3_aa: CASSPGQANYGYTF

clone_size: .
v_call: TRBV6-5
j_call: TRBJ1-6
cdr3_aa: CASSYGGQINSPLHF

clone_size: .
v_call: TRBV25-1
j_call: TRBJ2-7
cdr3_aa: CASSEPGLVYEQYF

clone_size: few
v_call: TRBV6-5
j_call: TRBJ2-2
cdr3_aa: CATRARTGELFF

clone_size: .
v_call: TRBV30
j_call: TRBJ2-1
cdr3_aa: CACQWTGRNEQFF

clone_size: .
v_call: TRBV30
j_call: TRBJ2-7
cdr3_aa: CACEGCRQYF

clone_size: .
v_call: TRBV4-1
j_call: TRBJ1-1
cdr3_aa: CASSQVSDNKAFF

clone_size: few
v_call: TRBV7-9
j_call: TRBJ2-3
cdr3_aa: CASSLGYADTQYF

clone_size: .
v_call: TRBV6-5
j_call: TRBJ1-2
cdr3_aa: CASSSHPPGRKYGYTF

clone_size: once
v_call: TRBV9
j_call: TRBJ2-3
cdr3_aa: CASSPRDRENTQYF

clone_size: .
v_call: TRBV11-2
j_call: TRBJ2-3
cdr3_aa: CASSLGTSRGDTQYF

clone_size: few
v_call: TRBV7-2
j_call: TRBJ1-1
cdr3_aa: CASSSGRNTEAFF

clone_size: many
v_call: TRBV14
j_call: TRBJ2-1
cdr3_aa: CASSQDLRTPPFF

clone_size: .
v_call: TRBV7-8
j_call: TRBJ2-5
cdr3_aa: CASSPGTVQETQYF

clone_size: .
v_call: TRBV6-5
j_call: TRBJ1-6
cdr3_aa: CASRRTGSHSPLHF

clone_size: few
v_call: TRBV7-9
j_call: TRBJ1-2
cdr3_aa: CASSSSGEDGYTF

clone_size: .
v_call: TRBV5-6
j_call: TRBJ2-3
cdr3_aa: CASIMRQLTDTQYF

clone_size: .
v_call: TRBV6-1
j_call: TRBJ2-1
cdr3_aa: CASSEGGWRGTWDEQFF

clone_size: .
v_call: TRBV19
j_call: TRBJ1-2
cdr3_aa: CASSATGTEPNYGYTF

clone_size: .
v_call: TRBV19
j_call: TRBJ1-5
cdr3_aa: CASRGVAGGNQPQHF

clone_size: many
v_call: TRBV6-6
j_call: TRBJ2-4
cdr3_aa: CASSSGTDIQYF

clone_size: .
v_call: TRBV2
j_call: TRBJ1-3
cdr3_aa: CASRETEAGNTIYF

clone_size: few
v_call: TRBV30
j_call: TRBJ2-1
cdr3_aa: CAWSGPGREQFF

clone_size: few
v_call: TRBV6-1
j_call: TRBJ2-7
cdr3_aa: CASSVTSDYYEQYF

clone_size: few
v_call: TRBV19
j_call: TRBJ2-1
cdr3_aa: CASSIRTGGSYNEQFF

clone_size: .
v_call: TRBV2
j_call: TRBJ2-3
cdr3_aa: CASSSTGPPDTQYF

clone_size: .
v_call: TRBV30
j_call: TRBJ1-4
cdr3_aa: CAWSGTGGRNEKLFF

clone_size: few
v_call: TRBV29-1
j_call: TRBJ1-1
cdr3_aa: CSVEDTGGDTEAFF

clone_size: .
v_call: TRBV5-1
j_call: TRBJ2-7
cdr3_aa: CASSPRLARTYEQYF

clone_size: once
v_call: TRBV29-1
j_call: TRBJ2-3
cdr3_aa: CSAGRGTHADTQYF

clone_size: .
v_call: TRBV30
j_call: TRBJ2-4
cdr3_aa: CAWIPSVVGGKNIQYF

clone_size: few
v_call: TRBV29-1
j_call: TRBJ2-5
cdr3_aa: CSFLGGQGALETQYF

clone_size: once
v_call: TRBV29-1
j_call: TRBJ2-7
cdr3_aa: CSARTSGRGYEQYF

clone_size: once
v_call: TRBV4-1
j_call: TRBJ1-5
cdr3_aa: CASSQILDRGNQPQHF

clone_size: .
v_call: TRBV29-1
j_call: TRBJ2-3
cdr3_aa: CSGGLADTQYF

clone_size: .
v_call: TRBV7-3
j_call: TRBJ2-2
cdr3_aa: CASSSQMFTGELFF

clone_size: .
v_call: TRBV14
j_call: TRBJ1-1
cdr3_aa: CASSQDIDSLTSNMNTEAFF

clone_size: few
v_call: TRBV27
j_call: TRBJ2-7
cdr3_aa: CASSLKPLGGAYEQYF

clone_size: .
v_call: TRBV30
j_call: .
cdr3_aa: CAWSVIQGYNEQYF

clone_size: .
v_call: TRBV4-1
j_call: TRBJ2-3
cdr3_aa: CASSQDPSDTQYF

clone_size: few
v_call: TRBV5-4
j_call: TRBJ1-1
cdr3_aa: CASSLGQGASGAFF

clone_size: .
v_call: TRBV25-1
j_call: TRBJ1-5
cdr3_aa: CASSASGNQPQHF

clone_size: .
v_call: TRBV7-2
j_call: TRBJ2-1
cdr3_aa: CASSLGGGARYNEQFF

clone_size: .
v_call: TRBV10-3
j_call: TRBJ2-3
cdr3_aa: CAISEGTSQTDTQYF

clone_size: .
v_call: TRBV4-2
j_call: TRBJ1-2
cdr3_aa: CASSPPGYGYTF

clone_size: .
v_call: TRBV6-5
j_call: TRBJ2-5
cdr3_aa: CASRWEAGGETQYF

clone_size: .
v_call: TRBV2
j_call: TRBJ2-5
cdr3_aa: CASRPQGTQYF

clone_size: few
v_call: TRBV28
j_call: TRBJ2-7
cdr3_aa: CASSLQEYEQYF